The subject of this entry is one T cell receptor beta chain. Antigen: not known. The sample is drawn from a study of T cells expressing NK-cell markers. As for the study in general: Seven of the eight sequenced donors were classified as HCMV-seropositive, and one was classified as seronegative. Study results and caveats: For six donors, the dominant NKG2C+ clonotypes made up about 1.0-8% of their CD8+ T cells. There were several donors in whom these clonotypes also led the CD3+CD56-NKG2C+ fraction.

UMIs were included in TCR beta cDNA generated by 5'RACE template switching. TCRdb reprocessed the 5' RACE reads and keeps a single row for each CDR3 protein, giving no DNA. The listing records 350,000 to 450,000 distinct CDR3 sequences. CDR1 is SGHTA, CDR2 FQGNSA, per germline. This CDR3 has 13 amino acids. The receptor was isolated from a man aged 18-70 years in good health. The rearrangement uses TRBV7-2 and TRBJ1-5. Sequencing input: blood T cells: a sorted CD56 or NKG2C T cell subset, CD4+ or CD8+ T cells, or bulk PBMC T cells (not recorded which). CDR3 sequence: CASSLRSRQPQHF.